One sample yielded the 14 T cell receptor beta chains listed below, sequenced in a study of beta chain features in type 1 diabetes (dated by TCRdb to 2017 to 2018). Libraries came from the immunoSEQ multiplex PCR assay. The entire amount of isolated RNA was reverse transcribed using the High Capacity cDNA Reverse Transcription Kit, so the sequenced TCRB transcripts were expressed ones. TCRdb re-hosts the immuneACCESS table, in-frame sequences only. Its copies lack some clones; in the studies checked, an unresolved V gene accounts for under half of them, and the cause for the rest is not known. Counted in this sample were hundreds of thousands of clones; around 15% of them appeared once. The ten largest clones add up to 6.7% of the sample. The specimen was central memory CD4+ T cells from blood. Source of these receptors: a man younger than 45 in good health.

The V gene is TRBV7-2, the J gene TRBJ1-6, with TRBD1 matching over 7 bases. The CDR3 contains 17 residues. The germline V gene has CDR1 SGHTA and CDR2 FQGNSA. The V and J ends lost 4 bases and 4 bases, in that order; junction bases with no gene match: 10. The CDR3, as DNA: TGTGCCAGCAGCTCGGGGACAGCCTACTCGTATAATTCACCCCTCCACTTT. The encoded protein is CASSSGTAYSYNSPLHF.

This clone came up a few times. This chain links TRBV6-6 with TRBJ2-7, with a tentative D call TRBD1 (5 bases). The V gene's germline CDR1 is MNHNY and CDR2 SVGAGI (reference sequence). The germline V and J ends were trimmed by 8 bases and 3 bases, with 20 bases remaining between them. The CDR3 is made up of 15 amino acids. The CDR3 region is CASHPGLRQNYEQYF. The CDR3 DNA sequence: TGTGCCAGCCACCCAGGGCTTCGTCAGAACTACGAGCAGTACTTC.

This clone has ten or more counts. V usage is TRBV5-6 and J usage is TRBJ1-5; maybe TRBD1 (6 bases). CDR3 length: 16 residues. V was pared by 1 base and J by 7 bases, with 18 bases between. Germline-derived CDR1 and CDR2 are SGHDT and YYEEEE. The DNA of the CDR3 is TGTGCCAGCAGCTTGTGGGGGCGGGGGACGGAACAGCCCCAGCATTTT. Amino acids: CASSLWGRGTEQPQHF.

The chain joins TRBV5-4 to TRBJ1-5; D remains unclear. Germline CDR1 is SGHNT and CDR2 is YYREEE (reference sequence). The length of the CDR3 is 14 residues. The V gene lost 1 base and the J gene lost 0 bases, with 5 bases spanning the gap. The CDR3 here is CASSLWGSNQPQHF. The CDR3 DNA reads as TGTGCCAGCAGCTTGTGGGGTAGCAATCAGCCCCAGCATTTT.

This clone was recorded a few times. The chain is built from TRBV10-3 and TRBJ2-7; tentatively, D is TRBD1 (5 bases). The CDR3 covers 14 residues. Between the trimmed V and J ends, which lost 3 bases and 3 bases, there was a span of 12 bases. Germline values: CDR1 ENHRY, CDR2 SYGVKD. DNA of the CDR3: TGTGCCATCAGTGATCCCGGCAGGGACTACGAGCAGTACTTC. This gives the protein CAISDPGRDYEQYF.

The chain uses TRBV14 and TRBJ1-3, with D hard to call. Germline loops: CDR1 SGHDN, CDR2 FVKESK. Trimming cost V 4 bases and J 3 bases, with 10 bases left between them. CDR3 size: 14 residues. Written as DNA, the CDR3 is TGTGCCAGCAGCCCTCGAACTAGTGGAAACACCATATATTTT. Its translation is CASSPRTSGNTIYF. The full variable domain, its missing parts supplied by reference TRBV14 and TRBJ1-3, is EAGVTQFPSHSVIEKGQTVTLRCDPISGHDNLYWYRRVMGKEIKFLLHFVKESKQDESGMPNNRFLAERTGGTYSTLKVQPAELEDSGVYFCASSPRTSGNTIYFGEGSWLTVV.

The CDR3 nucleotides are TGTGCCAGCAGCGTAGCGGAGCGCCAACCCTACGAGCAGTACTTC. Its translation is CASSVAERQPYEQYF. The V gene is TRBV9, the J gene TRBJ2-7; D gene ambiguous. V lost 0 bases to trimming and J lost 2 bases, with 12 bases between them. Germline CDR1 is SGDLS and CDR2 is YYNGEE. There are 15 residues in the CDR3.

This clone appeared a few times. This chain connects TRBV7-6 to TRBJ1-1; D is ambiguous. Germline CDR1 SGHVS, CDR2 FNYEAQ. Trimming removed 5 bases at V and 2 bases at J, with 12 bases between. The CDR3 loop spans 14 amino acids. CDR3 region: CASSPGWGNTEAFF. In nucleotides, the CDR3 is TGTGCCAGCAGCCCGGGATGGGGAAACACTGAAGCTTTCTTT. The variable domain in full, with the rest retrieved from reference TRBV7-6 and TRBJ1-1, is GAGVSQSPRYKVTKRGQDVALRCDPISGHVSLYWYRQALGQGPEFLTYFNYEAQQDKSGLPNDRFSAERPEGSISTLTIQRTEQRDSAMYRCASSPGWGNTEAFFGQGTRLTVV.

The gene calls are TRBV7-2 and TRBJ2-7; maybe TRBD2 (6 bases). There are 14 residues in the CDR3. V lost 2 bases to trimming and J lost 3 bases, with 11 bases between them. Per the germline V gene, CDR1 is SGHTA and CDR2 is FQGNSA. The CDR3 region has the DNA TGTGCCAGCAGCTTAAGGCCGGGAGACTACGAGCAGTACGTC. It translates to CASSLRPGDYEQYV.

The chain links TRBV12-5 to TRBJ2-3; D unclear. CDR1 LGHNT and CDR2 FRNRAP come from the germline V gene. V lost 1 base to trimming and J lost 4 bases, with 9 bases between them. This CDR3 region has 14 residues. The CDR3 spells CASGLGTRADTQYF. Written as DNA, the CDR3 is TGTGCTAGTGGTTTGGGCACGAGAGCAGATACGCAGTATTTT.

In its sample, this clone was seen a few times. The chain uses TRBV5-4 and TRBJ2-1; 15 bases fit TRBD2. V was clipped by 4 bases and J by 2 bases; unmatched bases: 7. The CDR3 is 18 residues long. Germline CDR1 SGHNT, CDR2 YYREEE (reference sequence). The CDR3 is CASSPGTSGRSAYNEQFF. The CDR3 region has the DNA TGTGCCAGCAGCCCCGGGACTAGCGGGAGGTCCGCCTACAATGAGCAGTTCTTC.

This clone was counted only a few times. For the CDR3, the DNA is TGCGCCAGCAGCTTAAAACCGACAGGGGGCGGGGCCGAGCAGTACTTC. Its protein product is CASSLKPTGGGAEQYF. This chain uses TRBV5-1 with TRBJ2-7, with 10 bases that match TRBD1. Germline CDR1 is SGHRS and CDR2 is YFSETQ. V lost 2 bases, J lost 6 bases, and 11 bases stayed unmatched. This CDR3 is built from 16 residues.

This clone was recorded once. This chain uses TRBV30 with TRBJ1-5; D gene ambiguous. Trimming pared 3 bases from V and 1 base from J, leaving 19 bases between. CDR1 is GTSNPN, CDR2 SVGIG, per germline (reference sequence). The CDR3 runs to 17 residues. The CDR3 DNA follows: TGTGCCTGGAGCCCTCAAGCGGTAGGGTTAAGCAATCAGCCCCAGCATTTT. Its protein is CAWSPQAVGLSNQPQHF.

The chain joins TRBV29-1 to TRBJ1-5, with 10 nucleotides matching TRBD1. The CDR3 contains 15 residues. J gave up 4 bases and V 6 bases, and 9 bases lay outside the gene matches. Germline lookup yields CDR1 SQVTM and CDR2 ANQGSEA. The CDR3 reads CSVRTPGQGNQPQHF. In DNA, the CDR3 is TGCAGCGTAAGGACCCCGGGACAGGGGAATCAGCCCCAGCATTTT.